Shown below are 32 T cell receptor beta chains from a single sample sequenced in a study of T cells in localized non-small cell lung cancer. Sequencing used immunoSEQ multiplex PCR; TCRdb keeps in-frame clones, though not all of them. The sample contains around 10,000 clones, 70% to 90% of which appear only once. Sequencing used peripheral blood, obtained before any cancer treatment. The source of these receptors is a male donor at least 60 years old with stage III lung adenocarcinoma.

The chain uses TRBV6-5 and TRBJ2-7, with D unclear. This CDR3 has 14 amino acids. V lost 2 bases and J 2 bases, leaving 10 bases between the germline ends. CDR1 is MNHEY, CDR2 SVGAGI, per germline. CDR3 nucleotides: TGTGCCAGCAGTTACGACCCCAGAGCCTACGAGCAGTACTTC. Translating gives CASSYDPRAYEQYF.

The rearrangement uses TRBV7-2 and TRBJ2-3; D perhaps matches TRBD1 (6 bases). Trimming stripped 1 base from V and 9 bases from J, with 17 bases between. Germline lookup yields CDR1 SGHTA and CDR2 FQGNSA. This CDR3 is built from 15 residues. The CDR3 region has the DNA TGTGCCAGCAGCTTAGTGTCCTCACAGCAGGGGACGCAGTATTTT. Translated, it gives CASSLVSSQQGTQYF.

This chain joins TRBV19 and TRBJ1-5; D is possibly TRBD1 (5 bases). Germline CDR1 reads LNHDA; CDR2 reads SQIVND (reference sequence). CDR3 length: 15 residues. Trimming took 4 bases from V and 3 from J, leaving 13 bases between them. The CDR3 region has the DNA TGTGCCAGTAGTACCGAGGGGCGTAACAATCAGCCCCAGCATTTT. Translation gives CASSTEGRNNQPQHF. Combining the CDR3 with reference TRBV19 and TRBJ1-5 gives the whole variable domain DGGITQSPKYLFRKEGQNVTLSCEQNLNHDAMYWYRQDPGQGLRLIYYSQIVNDFQKGDIAEGYSVSREKKESFPLTVTSAQKNPTAFYLCASSTEGRNNQPQHFGDGTRLSIL.

The rearrangement uses TRBV5-5 and TRBJ1-1; 8 nucleotides align to TRBD1. Germline CDR1 and CDR2: SGHKS and YYEKEE (reference sequence). The J segment lost 6 bases and the V segment lost 0 bases, leaving 10 bases of the junction unmatched. The CDR3 contains 16 residues. The CDR3: CASSLAGGVYSAEAFF. The CDR3 region has the DNA TGTGCCAGCAGCTTGGCAGGGGGCGTATATTCAGCTGAAGCTTTCTTT. The whole variable domain, remainder taken from reference TRBV5-5 and TRBJ1-1, is DAGVTQSPTHLIKTRGQQVTLRCSPISGHKSVSWYQQVLGQGPQFIFQYYEKEERGRGNFPDRFSARQFPNYSSELNVNALLLGDSALYLCASSLAGGVYSAEAFFGQGTRLTVV.

The chain combines TRBV7-6 with TRBJ2-7; D might be TRBD1 (7 bases). Between the trimmed V and J ends, which lost 0 bases and 4 bases, there was a span of 19 bases. The CDR3 covers 17 residues. Germline assignment: CDR1 SGHVS and CDR2 FNYEAQ. The CDR3 region has the DNA TGTGCCAGCAGCTTAGCGCCAGGGGGGCAGGCCGGGTACGAGCAGTACTTC. The encoded protein is CASSLAPGGQAGYEQYF.

CDR3 bases: TGTGCCAGCAGTGAGACGGGACTGGTGAACACCGGGGAGCTGTTTTTT. Translation gives CASSETGLVNTGELFF. V is TRBV2 and J is TRBJ2-2; possibly TRBD2 for D (6 bases). Germline V CDR1 and CDR2: SNHLY, FYNNEI. This CDR3 comprises 16 residues. V was clipped by 3 bases and J by 1 base, with 12 bases between them.

The J gene is TRBJ2-1, the V gene TRBV2; D possibly uses TRBD1 or TRBD2 (5 bases each). V was shortened by 8 bases and J by 6 bases, with 17 bases between the two germline ends. The CDR3 has 14 amino acids. Germline CDR1 is SNHLY and CDR2 is FYNNEI. In nucleotides, the CDR3 is TGTGCCAGCCTTCCTCGGGGTGGGGGCAATGAGCAGTTCTTC. This encodes CASLPRGGGNEQFF.

The CDR3 bases are TGTGCCAGCAGCTTATATCTAGCGGTCTCTAGCACAGATACGCAGTATTTT. As protein: CASSLYLAVSSTDTQYF. The V call is TRBV11-2, the J call TRBJ2-3; 7 bases map to TRBD2. The ends lost 2 bases at V and 0 bases at J; junction bases unmatched: 8. The CDR3 covers 17 residues. Germline V lookup: CDR1 SGHAT, CDR2 FQNNGV. Looking up the rest from reference TRBV11-2 and TRBJ2-3 gives the full variable domain: EAGVAQSPRYKIIEKRQSVAFWCNPISGHATLYWYQQILGQGPKLLIQFQNNGVVDDSQLPKDRFSAERLKGVDSTLKIQPAKLEDSAVYLCASSLYLAVSSTDTQYFGPGTRLTVL.

The genes are TRBV7-3 and TRBJ2-3; D is perhaps TRBD1 (6 bases). This CDR3 contains 14 residues. CDR1 and CDR2 from the germline V gene are SGHTA and FQGTGA. Between the trimmed V and J ends, which lost 6 bases and 5 bases, there was a span of 15 bases. The CDR3 spells CASSFDRRKDTQYF. The CDR3, as DNA: TGTGCCAGCAGTTTCGACAGGCGAAAAGATACGCAGTATTTT.

The chain joins TRBV4-3 to TRBJ2-6, with unresolved D. Per the germline V gene, CDR1 is LGHNA and CDR2 is YSLEER. The CDR3 has 15 amino acids. V dropped 5 bases and J dropped 2 bases, with 10 bases sitting between them. The CDR3 DNA sequence: TGCGCCAGCAGCTCAGGCTGGGCTGGGGCCAACGTCCTGACTTTC. Translating gives CASSSGWAGANVLTF.

The rearrangement uses TRBV4-1 and TRBJ2-1, with unresolved D. Germline-derived CDR1 and CDR2 are MGHRA and YSYEKL. V lost 1 base, J lost 15 bases, and 13 bases lay in between. There are 12 residues in the CDR3. As DNA, the CDR3 is TGCGCCAGCAGCCAAGGGGGATTACGCCCGTTCTTC. This gives the protein CASSQGGLRPFF.

V is TRBV7-2 and J is TRBJ1-2, with 11 bases aligning to TRBD1. Germline values: CDR1 SGHTA, CDR2 FQGNSA. The CDR3 is 14 residues long. V shed 5 bases, J shed 7 bases, and the junction held 6 bases outside the gene matches. The CDR3: CASSSGQGAGGYTF. The CDR3 DNA follows: TGTGCCAGCAGCAGTGGACAGGGGGCTGGTGGCTACACCTTC.

This clone was seen a handful of times. This chain uses TRBV19 with TRBJ2-5, with no clear D. The CDR3 extends over 11 amino acids. Germline values: CDR1 LNHDA, CDR2 SQIVND (reference sequence). V lost 3 bases to trimming and J lost 1 base, with 0 bases between them. The CDR3 spells CASSIQETQYF. The CDR3 bases are TGTGCCAGTAGTATCCAAGAGACCCAGTACTTC.

The chain couples TRBV5-6 to TRBJ1-4; D gene ambiguous. V was pared by 2 bases and J by 8 bases, with 13 bases between. There are 14 residues in the CDR3. Germline V CDR1 and CDR2: SGHDT, YYEEEE. The CDR3 reads CASSFRVGKEKLFF. Here the CDR3 DNA reads TGTGCCAGCAGCTTTCGGGTAGGGAAGGAAAAACTGTTTTTT.

V gene TRBV27 combines with J gene TRBJ1-4, with D tentatively TRBD1 (5 bases). Per the germline V gene, CDR1 is MNHEY and CDR2 is SMNVEV (reference sequence). V shed 10 bases and J shed 7 bases, with 16 bases lying between them. The CDR3 is made up of 13 amino acids. The CDR3 reads CATSEGPREKLFF. In DNA form, the CDR3 reads TGTGCCACTTCGGAGGGGCCCCGTGAAAAACTGTTTTTT.

The chain is built from TRBV19 and TRBJ1-4; D is ambiguous. V lost 6 bases and J 1 base, leaving 9 bases between the germline ends. This CDR3 is 14 amino acids long. The germline V gene encodes CDR1 LNHDA and CDR2 SQIVND (reference sequence). CDR3 loop: CASSTRGTNEKLFF. The CDR3 nucleotides are TGTGCCAGTAGCACCCGGGGAACTAATGAAAAACTGTTTTTT.

The chain joins TRBV6-5 to TRBJ2-7, with a weak D call TRBD2 (5 bases). The germline V and J ends were trimmed by 2 bases and 4 bases, with 9 bases remaining between them. The length of the CDR3 is 13 residues. Germline CDR1 reads MNHEY; CDR2 reads SVGAGI. DNA of the CDR3: TGTGCCAGCAGTTACGATGAGGGATACGAGCAGTACTTC. Translation gives CASSYDEGYEQYF.

This clone was seen once. The CDR3 here is CASSVLGTTSTDTQYF. The CDR3, as DNA: TGTGCCAGCAGTGTATTAGGGACAACTAGCACAGATACGCAGTATTTT. This chain joins TRBV2 and TRBJ2-3; D possibly corresponds to TRBD1 (6 bases). CDR1 and CDR2 (germline): SNHLY, FYNNEI. This CDR3 has 16 residues. V lost 4 bases and J lost 0, with 14 bases in between.

V and J are TRBV25-1 and TRBJ2-1; D possibly corresponds to TRBD1 (5 bases). The CDR3 consists of 14 residues. The germline V gene encodes CDR1 MGHDK and CDR2 SYGVNS. Trimming removed 2 bases at V and 8 bases at J, with 13 bases between. The CDR3 region has the DNA TGTGCCAGCAGTGAAACAGGATATTTGGATGAGCAGTTCTTC. Translated: CASSETGYLDEQFF.

This CDR3 reads CASSLLIGGARSPLHF. The CDR3 nucleotides read TGTGCCAGCAGTTTATTAATCGGGGGAGCGAGATCACCCCTCCACTTT. The gene calls are TRBV28 and TRBJ1-6; perhaps TRBD1 as D (5 bases). The CDR3 is 16 amino acids. V lost 1 base and J lost 10, with 17 bases in between. Per germline, CDR1 MDHEN and CDR2 SYDVKM.

The chain couples TRBV18 to TRBJ2-6; D may match TRBD1 or TRBD2 (5 bases each). The ends were cut back, 8 bases at V and 0 bases at J, with 8 bases in the middle. This CDR3 is built from 14 residues. Germline CDR1 and CDR2: KGHSH and LQKENI. In nucleotides, the CDR3 is TGTGCCAGCCGGGACGACTCTGGGGCCAACGTCCTGACTTTC. Its translation: CASRDDSGANVLTF.

The V gene is TRBV5-1, the J gene TRBJ2-5; D possibly corresponds to TRBD2 (6 bases). This CDR3 comprises 15 residues. V was pared by 4 bases and J by 5 bases, with 18 bases between. Germline CDR1 reads SGHRS; CDR2 reads YFSETQ. The CDR3 loop is CASSVGGNGRETQYF. For the CDR3, the DNA is TGCGCCAGCAGCGTTGGAGGGAACGGGCGGGAGACCCAGTACTTC.

This sequence joins TRBV19 and TRBJ2-2; the match to TRBD2 covers 12 bases. This CDR3 comprises 16 residues. V shed 7 bases and J 5 bases; nucleotides not matched to a gene: 8. CDR1 LNHDA and CDR2 SQIVND come from the germline V gene (reference sequence). This CDR3 reads CASTAILAGGTGELFF. CDR3 DNA: TGTGCCAGTACCGCGATCCTAGCGGGGGGGACCGGGGAGCTGTTTTTT.

By proportion, this clone is medium-sized. This chain joins TRBV7-9 and TRBJ2-7; D may be TRBD1 (6 bases). This CDR3 is 14 amino acids long. The germline gives CDR1 SEHNR, CDR2 FQNEAQ (reference sequence). The V and J ends lost 3 bases and 3 bases respectively, with 12 bases between them. CDR3 in amino acids: CASSFADRFYEQYF. CDR3 DNA: TGTGCCAGCAGCTTTGCCGACAGGTTCTACGAGCAGTACTTC.

The gene calls are TRBV15 and TRBJ2-3; 8 bases line up with TRBD2. V was pared by 5 bases and J by 2 bases, with 6 bases of the junction left unmatched. The germline V gene encodes CDR1 LNHNV and CDR2 YYDKDF (reference sequence). The CDR3 has 15 amino acids. The chain's CDR3 is CATSGERGSTDTQYF. The CDR3 coding sequence is TGTGCCACCAGCGGGGAGCGGGGGTCCACAGATACGCAGTATTTT.

The J gene is TRBJ2-1, the V gene TRBV7-3, with a possible D match to TRBD2 (6 bases). This CDR3 is 12 amino acids long. Germline CDR1 SGHTA, CDR2 FQGTGA. The germline V and J ends were trimmed by 6 bases and 5 bases, with 8 bases remaining between them. The CDR3 sequence is CASRGRNNEQFF. Here the CDR3 DNA reads TGTGCCAGCAGGGGGAGGAACAATGAGCAGTTCTTC.

The genes are TRBV5-4 and TRBJ1-6, with D possibly being TRBD1 (5 bases). V was clipped by 5 bases and J by 5 bases, with 14 bases between them. This CDR3 is 15 amino acids long. From germline, CDR1 is SGHNT and CDR2 YYREEE (reference sequence). The CDR3 DNA reads TGTGCCAGCAGACGGCGGGACGCAGATAATTCACCCCTCCACTTT. Translation gives CASRRRDADNSPLHF.

The chain links TRBV7-9 to TRBJ1-5, with D perhaps TRBD1 (6 bases). Germline V gives CDR1 SEHNR, CDR2 FQNEAQ (reference sequence). The CDR3 is 16 amino acids. Trimming removed 4 bases from V and 2 bases from J, with 15 bases in between. DNA for the CDR3: TGTGCCAGCAGCTCTCAGGGGTGGGAAGGCAATCAGCCCCAGCATTTT. It is translated as CASSSQGWEGNQPQHF.

For this clone: The sample holds other DNA sequences that translate to the same CDR3. The chain carries TRBV14 and TRBJ1-5; D is possibly TRBD1 (5 bases). The V end was cut by 0 bases, the J end by 3 bases, with 18 bases between. This CDR3 spans 18 amino acids. The germline gives CDR1 SGHDN, CDR2 FVKESK. In DNA form, the CDR3 reads TGTGCCAGCAGCCAAGACCTTTTTAGGCAGGGCCACAATCAGCCCCAGCATTTT. It specifies CASSQDLFRQGHNQPQHF. The full variable domain, its missing parts supplied by reference TRBV14 and TRBJ1-5, is EAGVTQFPSHSVIEKGQTVTLRCDPISGHDNLYWYRRVMGKEIKFLLHFVKESKQDESGMPNNRFLAERTGGTYSTLKVQPAELEDSGVYFCASSQDLFRQGHNQPQHFGDGTRLSIL.

This clone was detected only a few times. This sequence joins TRBV28 and TRBJ1-2, with D tentatively TRBD1 (5 bases). The CDR3 length is 13 residues. In germline, CDR1 is MDHEN, CDR2 SYDVKM. Trimming cost V 3 bases and J 4 bases, with 9 bases left between them. CDR3 nucleotide sequence: TGTGCCAGCAGTTTGACAGCTCGCTATGGCTACACCTTC. This codes for CASSLTARYGYTF.

This sequence joins TRBV4-3 and TRBJ2-1; 10 bases map to TRBD2. The CDR3 covers 15 residues. Trimming took 4 bases from V and 9 from J; bases not matched to a gene: 9. The V gene's germline CDR1 is LGHNA and CDR2 YSLEER. CDR3 amino acids: CASSPSGRALVEQFF. CDR3 in DNA: TGCGCCAGCAGCCCGAGCGGGAGGGCCCTCGTTGAGCAGTTCTTC.

The chain has TRBV10-3 and TRBJ2-7, with D possibly being TRBD2 (5 bases). Germline V gene data show CDR1 as ENHRY and CDR2 as SYGVKD. Between the trimmed V and J ends, which lost 6 bases and 2 bases, there was a span of 11 bases. This CDR3 has 13 residues. The CDR3 sequence is CAIRDSRTYEQYF. In DNA form, the CDR3 reads TGTGCCATCAGGGACTCACGTACCTACGAGCAGTACTTC.